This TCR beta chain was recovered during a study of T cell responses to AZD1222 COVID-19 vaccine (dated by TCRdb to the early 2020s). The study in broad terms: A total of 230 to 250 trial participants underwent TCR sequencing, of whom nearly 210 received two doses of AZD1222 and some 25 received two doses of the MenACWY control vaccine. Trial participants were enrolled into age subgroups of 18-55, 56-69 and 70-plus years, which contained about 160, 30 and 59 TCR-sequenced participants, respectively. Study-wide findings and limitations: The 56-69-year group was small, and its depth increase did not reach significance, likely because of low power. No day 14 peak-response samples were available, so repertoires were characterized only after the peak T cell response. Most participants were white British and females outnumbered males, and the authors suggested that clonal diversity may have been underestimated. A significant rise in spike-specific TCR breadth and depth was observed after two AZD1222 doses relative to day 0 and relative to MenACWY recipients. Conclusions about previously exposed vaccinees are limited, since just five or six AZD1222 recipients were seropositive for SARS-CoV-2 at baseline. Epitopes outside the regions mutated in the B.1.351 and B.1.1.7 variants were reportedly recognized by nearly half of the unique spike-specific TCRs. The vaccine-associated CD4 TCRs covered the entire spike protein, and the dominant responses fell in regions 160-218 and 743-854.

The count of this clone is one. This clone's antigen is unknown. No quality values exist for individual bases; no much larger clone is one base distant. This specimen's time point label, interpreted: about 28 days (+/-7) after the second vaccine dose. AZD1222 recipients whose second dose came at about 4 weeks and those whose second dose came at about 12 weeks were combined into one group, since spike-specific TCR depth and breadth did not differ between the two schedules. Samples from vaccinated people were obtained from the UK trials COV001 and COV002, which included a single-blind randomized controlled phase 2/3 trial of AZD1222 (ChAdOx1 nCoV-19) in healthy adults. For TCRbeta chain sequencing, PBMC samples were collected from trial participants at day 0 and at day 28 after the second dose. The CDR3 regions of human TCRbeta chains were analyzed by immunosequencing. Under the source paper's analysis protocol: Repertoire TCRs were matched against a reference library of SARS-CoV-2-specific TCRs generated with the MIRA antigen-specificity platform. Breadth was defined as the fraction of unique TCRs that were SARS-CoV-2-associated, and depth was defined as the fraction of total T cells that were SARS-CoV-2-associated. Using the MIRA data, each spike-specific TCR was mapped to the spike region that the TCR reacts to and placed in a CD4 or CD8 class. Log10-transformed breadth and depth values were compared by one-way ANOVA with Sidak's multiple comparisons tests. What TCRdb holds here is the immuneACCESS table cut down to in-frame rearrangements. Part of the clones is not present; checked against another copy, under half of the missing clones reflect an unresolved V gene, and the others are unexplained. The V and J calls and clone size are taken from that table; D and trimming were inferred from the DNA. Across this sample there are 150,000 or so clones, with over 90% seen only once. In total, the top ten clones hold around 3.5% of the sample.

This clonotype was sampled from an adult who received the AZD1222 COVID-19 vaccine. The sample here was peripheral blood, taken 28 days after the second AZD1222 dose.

The nucleotides are TGTGCCAGCAGCAAAACAGGGATTTCGGAGACCCAGTACTTC. Protein translation: CASSKTGISETQYF. Recombination linked TRBV7-3 to TRBJ2-5, and perhaps TRBD1 as D gene, on 6 matching bases. The V end loses 5 bases and the J end loses 5 bases, and a stretch of 15 bases separates them. The CDR3, cysteine through phenylalanine, is 14 amino acids long. Left in the record is the CDR3 DNA by itself, 42 bases read in frame from the first base. The germline V gene sets CDR1 to SGHTA and CDR2 to FQGTGA.